The present TCR beta chain was sequenced within a study of T cell changes during pregnancy in multiple sclerosis. This CDR3 is built from 13 residues. V lost 8 bases to trimming and J lost 0 bases, with 13 bases between them. Germline lookup yields CDR1 GTSNPN and CDR2 SVGIG (reference sequence). Method: immunoSEQ multiplex PCR; TCRdb's copy keeps in-frame clones and lacks some. Of about 59,000 clones listed, roughly 92% were seen once; the top ten hold around 3%. The rearrangement uses TRBV30 and TRBJ1-1, with D possibly being TRBD1 (5 bases). The origin of this receptor is a female donor in good health, enrolled as a control in a pregnancy study. This specimen was peripheral blood, taken in the third trimester of pregnancy. For the CDR3, the DNA is TGTGCCCGGGGGGAGGGGATGAACACTGAAGCTTTCTTT. This gives the protein CARGEGMNTEAFF.